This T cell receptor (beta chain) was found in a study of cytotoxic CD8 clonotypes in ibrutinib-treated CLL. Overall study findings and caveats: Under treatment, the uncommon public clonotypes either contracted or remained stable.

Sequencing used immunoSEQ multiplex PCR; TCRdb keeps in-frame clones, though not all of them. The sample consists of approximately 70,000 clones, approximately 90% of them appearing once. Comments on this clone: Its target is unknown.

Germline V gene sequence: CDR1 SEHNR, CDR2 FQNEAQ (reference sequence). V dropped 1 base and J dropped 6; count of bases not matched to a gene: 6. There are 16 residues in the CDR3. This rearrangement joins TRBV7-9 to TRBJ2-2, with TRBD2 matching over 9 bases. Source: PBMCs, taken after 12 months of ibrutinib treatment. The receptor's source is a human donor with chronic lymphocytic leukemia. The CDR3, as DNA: TGTGCCAGCAGCTTAGATAGCGGGAGTTCTGCCGGGGAGCTGTTTTTT. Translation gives CASSLDSGSSAGELFF.